This T cell receptor (beta chain) originates from a study of Graves' ophthalmopathy and Graves' hyperthyroidism. Findings and limits, study-wide: Among expanded thyroid clonotypes above 0.001 frequency, most also occurred in blood. A model built from 13 signatures distinguished ophthalmopathy from stable hyperthyroidism with approximately 89% sensitivity and about 80% specificity.

Trimming removed 5 bases at V and 5 bases at J, with 24 bases between. The CDR3 totals 17 residues. Germline-derived CDR1 and CDR2 are SGHNT and YENEEA. Diagnoses were established from clinical symptoms, serum thyroxine, TRAb, thyroid ultrasound and orbital computed tomography. The PBMCs had their origin in roughly 9.4 ml of fresh peripheral blood. Transcripts of RNA were the source for amplifying TCR beta CDR3 regions. First-round RT-PCR relied on HTBI primers, and a second-round multiplex PCR came next. MiXCR was run by TCRdb on the multiplex PCR reads, yielding one entry per CDR3 protein. The sample has approximately 480,000 distinct CDR3 sequences; around an eighth are singletons. This clonotype occurred many times. Its specificity is unknown.

The rearrangement links TRBV11-3 to TRBJ2-5; D may be TRBD2 (6 bases). Input material: blood. The source is a woman in her thirties with Graves' ophthalmopathy. The CDR3: CASSPTVAGGPWETQYF. The CDR3 DNA reads TGTGCCAGCAGCCCCACTGTAGCAGGAGGGCCCTGGGAGACCCAGTACTTC.